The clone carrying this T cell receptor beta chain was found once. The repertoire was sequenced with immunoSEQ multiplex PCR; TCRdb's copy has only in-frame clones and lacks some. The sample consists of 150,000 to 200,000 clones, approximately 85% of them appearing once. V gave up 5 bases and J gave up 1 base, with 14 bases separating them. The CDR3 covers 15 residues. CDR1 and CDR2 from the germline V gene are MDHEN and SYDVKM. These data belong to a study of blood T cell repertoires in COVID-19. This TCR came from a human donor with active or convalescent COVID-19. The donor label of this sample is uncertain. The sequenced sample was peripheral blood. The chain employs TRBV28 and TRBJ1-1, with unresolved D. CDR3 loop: CASSPMVIRNTEAFF. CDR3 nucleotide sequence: TGTGCCAGCAGTCCCATGGTTATTAGGAACACTGAAGCTTTCTTT.